One and the same sample provided the 13 T cell receptor beta chains below, sequenced in a study of blood T cells in healthy people across ages. Primed by a sample-barcoded 5' primer and a J-beta primer mix, a second PCR proceeded for about 6 to 12 cycles. Each CDR3 protein is one row after TCRdb ran MiXCR on the 5' RACE reads. The sample yields 870,000 or so distinct CDR3 sequences, 25% to 30% seen once. The sequencing input was blood. These receptors originate from a woman older than 75 in good health.

This clonotype occurred a few times. A read error may be the cause here, since a much bigger clone is one base away. The CDR3 here is CAISEASRGTSGLETQYF. In DNA form, the CDR3 reads TGTGCCATCAGTGAGGCGAGTCGGGGGACTAGCGGACTGGAGACCCAGTACTTC. The rearrangement uses TRBV10-3 and TRBJ2-5; 11 positions match TRBD2. Germline-derived CDR1 and CDR2 are ENHRY and SYGVKD. The CDR3 is 18 amino acids. Trimming took 2 bases from V and 5 from J; bases not matched to a gene: 13.

Turning to this clonotype: A much larger clone lies one base from this, so it may be a read error. This chain links TRBV24-1 with TRBJ2-1; the D gene is possibly TRBD1 (8 bases). The CDR3 is 21 amino acids. The V gene's germline CDR1 is KGHDR and CDR2 SFDVKD. V was trimmed by 4 bases and J by 0 bases, leaving 27 bases between them. CDR3 nucleotides: TGTGCCACCAGTGACCGCGACAGGGGTTGGGGGGGTAGGCGCTCCTACAATGAGCAGTTCTTC. Amino acids: CATSDRDRGWGGRRSYNEQFF.

This clonotype came up many times. The chain joins TRBV4-1 to TRBJ1-2; D is unclear. The CDR3 has 14 residues. The germline CDR1 and CDR2 sequences are MGHRA and YSYEKL. V was cut by 4 bases and J by 5 bases, with 14 bases left in between. DNA of the CDR3: TGCGCCAGCAGCCGAGACGTTCTTGTATATGGCTACACCTTC. Translation gives CASSRDVLVYGYTF.

The genes are TRBV28 and TRBJ2-7; 8 bases fit TRBD1. The length of the CDR3 is 15 residues. Per the germline V gene, CDR1 is MDHEN and CDR2 is SYDVKM. J was trimmed by 2 bases and V by 5 bases; bases with no gene match: 8. The CDR3 sequence: CASSPPRGLTYEQYF. In DNA, the CDR3 is TGTGCCAGCAGTCCCCCCAGGGGGCTAACCTACGAGCAGTACTTC. Filled out from reference TRBV28 and TRBJ2-7, the complete variable domain reads DVKVTQSSRYLVKRTGEKVFLECVQDMDHENMFWYRQDPGLGLRLIYFSYDVKMKEKGDIPEGYSVSREKKERFSLILESASTNQTSMYLCASSPPRGLTYEQYFGPGTRLTVT.

This clonotype was recorded many times. The CDR3 DNA reads TGTGCCAGCAGTACAGGGGGTTACAATGAGCAGTTCTTC. The encoded protein is CASSTGGYNEQFF. The genes are TRBV12-3 or TRBV12-4 and TRBJ2-1; 8 bases are shared with TRBD1. This CDR3 contains 13 residues. J gave up 4 bases and V 5 bases, and 1 base lay outside the gene matches.

V and J are TRBV4-3 and TRBJ1-2; 7 bases are shared with TRBD1. The CDR3 loop spans 17 amino acids. V was pared by 0 bases and J by 2 bases, with 9 bases of the junction left unmatched. Germline CDR1 is LGHNA and CDR2 is YSLEER. The chain's CDR3 is CASSQDIRAGGNYGYTF. CDR3 in DNA: TGCGCCAGCAGCCAAGATATCAGGGCAGGGGGGAACTATGGCTACACCTTC.

This clonotype was seen a few times. The rearrangement joins TRBV27 to TRBJ1-1; 7 bases align to TRBD1. V lost 2 bases and J lost 0; bases outside the gene matches: 3. Germline-derived CDR1 and CDR2 are MNHEY and SMNVEV (reference sequence). The CDR3 runs to 15 residues. CDR3 in DNA: TGTGCCAGCAGTTTACAGACAGGGTTGAACACTGAAGCTTTCTTT. Protein product: CASSLQTGLNTEAFF.

This clonotype occurred many times. CDR3 in amino acids: CASSQGGPGPQHF. In DNA form, the CDR3 reads TGTGCCAGCAGCCAGGGGGGCCCAGGGCCCCAGCATTTT. The J gene is TRBJ1-5, the V gene TRBV7-2; 7 positions match TRBD1. Germline-derived CDR1 and CDR2 are SGHTA and FQGNSA. The length of the CDR3 is 13 residues. The J segment lost 9 bases and the V segment lost 5 bases, leaving 7 bases of the junction unmatched.

The rearrangement joins TRBV6-5 to TRBJ2-4, with a possible D match to TRBD2 (5 bases). The CDR3 spans 15 residues. Germline loops: CDR1 MNHEY, CDR2 SVGAGI. Trimming left V 5 bases short and J 9 bases short, with 20 bases between. CDR3 amino acids: CASSHTRTAAGIQYF. Here the CDR3 DNA reads TGTGCCAGCAGTCACACCAGGACGGCCGCGGGCATTCAGTACTTC.

The table lists this clonotype with many counts. This chain links TRBV7-2 with TRBJ2-1; 8 positions agree with TRBD2. This CDR3 is built from 15 residues. J lost 4 bases, V lost 1 base, and 3 bases had no gene match. CDR1 and CDR2 from the germline V gene are SGHTA and FQGNSA. The CDR3 region has the DNA TGTGCCAGCAGCTTAGGGCGGGGGGAATACAATGAGCAGTTCTTC. Its protein is CASSLGRGEYNEQFF.

Comments on this clonotype: This may arise from a read error, as a much more abundant clone is one base away. The V gene is TRBV9, the J gene TRBJ2-6; possibly TRBD1 for D (5 bases). From germline, CDR1 is SGDLS and CDR2 YYNGEE. CDR3 length: 13 amino acids. The CDR3 coding sequence is TGTGCCAGCAGCGGGTCTGGGGCCAACGTCCGGACTTTC. Its translation: CASSGSGANVRTF.

Of note for this clonotype: A much larger clone is a single base away; this may be a read error. The genes are TRBV7-6 and TRBJ2-1; 8 nucleotides agree with TRBD2. The J call may be faulty, since TRBJ2-7 better matches the DNA end. Germline-derived CDR1 and CDR2 are SGHVS and FNYEAQ. The CDR3 sequence is 17 residues long. The CDR3 sequence: CASSLGAGGYSYNEQYF. As DNA, the CDR3 is TGTGCCAGCAGCTTAGGGGCGGGGGGCTACTCCTACAATGAGCAGTACTTC.

On this clonotype itself: At one end, the junction sequence differs from germline, possibly due to a read error. The chain has TRBV11-3 and TRBJ2-2; 7 positions agree with TRBD1. The CDR3 loop spans 15 amino acids. CDR1 SGHNT and CDR2 YENEEA come from the germline V gene. For the CDR3, the DNA is TGTGCCAGCACCGCAGGGGGATCGAACACCGGGGAGCGGTTTTTT. As protein: CASTAGGSNTGERFF.